Included here is one T cell receptor (beta chain) sequence, with context. What it binds is not known. The trim removed 5 bases at V and 7 bases at J, leaving 17 bases unmatched. The CDR3 sequence is 16 residues long. From germline, CDR1 is SEHNR and CDR2 FQNEAQ (reference sequence). This entry is derived from a study of shared clonotypes between healthy human individuals. Genomic DNA from each subset was divided evenly over several immunoSEQ plates. Using immunoSEQ multiplex PCR, the repertoire was profiled, and TCRdb retains in-frame clones only, with some absent. The table has 2 million to 2.5 million clones, around 93% seen once. General study findings and limits: Shared clonotypes: about 5.3% naive CD4, roughly 3.5% naive CD8, around 2.2% memory CD4, 0.35% to 0.5% memory CD8.

Positively selected for CCR7, the CD45RO-negative cells used as naive CD8 cells excluded terminally differentiated effector memory CD45RA+ cells. Recent vaccinations or acute infections were absent in the healthy HIV-negative adult donors. The rearrangement joins TRBV7-9 to TRBJ2-7; 7 nucleotides agree with TRBD2. This TCR derives from a man aged 18 to 29 in good health. Some clones in this sample may be carry-over from other donors' samples. Sequencing used naive CD8+ T cells from PBMCs. The CDR3 region has the DNA TGTGCCAGCAGCACCGGACACGGGACTACTCCTTTGGAGCAGTACTTC. Protein product: CASSTGHGTTPLEQYF. The variable domain in full, completed from reference TRBV7-9 and TRBJ2-7, reads DTGVSQNPRHKITKRGQNVTFRCDPISEHNRLYWYRQTLGQGPEFLTYFQNEAQLEKSRLLSDRFSAERPKGSFSTLEIQRTEQGDSAMYLCASSTGHGTTPLEQYFGPGTRLTVT.